The clone carrying this T cell receptor (beta chain) has just a few counts. The same CDR3 also results from other DNA sequences found in this sample. The data were obtained in a study of shared clonotypes between healthy human individuals. TCRdb's copy holds only in-frame clones and misses some; the assay was immunoSEQ multiplex PCR. Among 850,000 to 1,200,000 clones, more than 60% were seen once, and the ten largest hold about 1.5%. This clonotype was obtained from a man aged 18 to 30 in good health. The sample consisted of memory CD4+ T cells sorted from blood. The subset is: CD45RA-negative fraction.

The CDR3 DNA is TGTGCCTGGAGTGTATCCTACGAGCAGTACTTC. This gives the protein CAWSVSYEQYF. V is TRBV30 and J is TRBJ2-7, with unresolved D. The CDR3 covers 11 residues. Germline assignment: CDR1 GTSNPN and CDR2 SVGIG (reference sequence). Trimming removed 0 bases from V and 1 base from J, with 1 base in between. Supplemented by reference TRBV30 and TRBJ2-7, the full variable domain reads SQTIHQWPATLVQPVGSPLSLECTVEGTSNPNLYWYRQAAGRGLQLLFYSVGIGQISSEVPQNLSASRPQDRQFILSSKKLLLSDSGFYLCAWSVSYEQYFGPGTRLTVT.